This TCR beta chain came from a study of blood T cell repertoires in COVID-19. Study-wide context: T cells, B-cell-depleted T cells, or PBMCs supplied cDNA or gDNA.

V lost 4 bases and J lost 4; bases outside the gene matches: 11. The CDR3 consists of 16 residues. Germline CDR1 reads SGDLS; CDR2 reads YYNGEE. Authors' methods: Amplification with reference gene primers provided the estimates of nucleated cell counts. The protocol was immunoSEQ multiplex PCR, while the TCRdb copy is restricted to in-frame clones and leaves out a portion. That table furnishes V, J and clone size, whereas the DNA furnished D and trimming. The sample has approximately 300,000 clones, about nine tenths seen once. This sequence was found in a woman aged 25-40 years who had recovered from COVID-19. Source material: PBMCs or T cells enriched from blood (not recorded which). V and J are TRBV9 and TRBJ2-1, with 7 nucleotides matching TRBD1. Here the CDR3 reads CASSSRQGLMYNEQFF. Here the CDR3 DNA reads TGTGCCAGCAGCTCGCGACAGGGCCTAATGTACAATGAGCAGTTCTTC.